This entry describes one T cell receptor (beta chain). Its antigen is as yet unknown. Germline lookup yields CDR1 SGHTA and CDR2 FQGNSA. Between the trimmed V and J ends, which lost 1 base and 4 bases, there was a span of 15 bases. The CDR3 contains 16 residues. The entry originates in a study of CD8 T cells in Susac syndrome. Study-wide results and limits: The study admitted that it had a relatively small number of individuals in its TCR sequencing and HLA analysis.

Reverse transcription of roughly 0.5 to 1 ug RNA was carried out with random hexamers. An immunoSEQ multiplex PCR generated amplified TCR beta CDR3 products spanning 54 Vbeta and 13 Jbeta. Each CDR3 protein is one row after TCRdb ran MiXCR on the immunoSEQ multiplex PCR reads. Of roughly 130,000 distinct CDR3 sequences listed, over 90% are singletons. Healthy donors served as age- and sex-matched controls. TEMRA cells were enriched by FACS, while CD8+ and CD4+ T cells were obtained through a negative isolation that was performed magnetically. Material for sequencing was CD4+ T cells from PBMCs. This TCR was sampled from a human donor in good health. The chain combines TRBV7-2 with TRBJ2-3, with D perhaps matching TRBD1 (6 bases). CDR3: CASSLDVQGRADTQYF. CDR3 sequence (DNA): TGTGCCAGCAGCTTAGATGTTCAGGGGCGCGCAGATACGCAGTATTTT.